One T cell receptor (beta chain) is described in this entry. Its antigen is not identified. The CDR3 has 14 amino acids. Germline V gene data show CDR1 as SGHAT and CDR2 as FQDESV (reference sequence). The V end lost 5 bases, the J end lost 4 bases, and 11 bases lay between the germline ends. These data come from a study of cytomegalovirus exposure and HLA in healthy donors. Whole-study results and caveats: High specificity and sensitivity for cytomegalovirus status were reported for the classifier.

The repertoire was sequenced with immunoSEQ multiplex PCR; TCRdb's copy has only in-frame clones and lacks some. This table has 300,000 to 450,000 clones, just over 85% appearing once. The chain couples TRBV11-1 to TRBJ2-2, with D unresolved. What was sequenced was PBMCs. The receptor's source is a woman between 18 and 29 years old in good health and CMV-seronegative. The CDR3 region is CASSPIGRTGELFF. The CDR3 bases are TGTGCCAGCAGCCCCATCGGTCGCACCGGGGAGCTGTTTTTT.